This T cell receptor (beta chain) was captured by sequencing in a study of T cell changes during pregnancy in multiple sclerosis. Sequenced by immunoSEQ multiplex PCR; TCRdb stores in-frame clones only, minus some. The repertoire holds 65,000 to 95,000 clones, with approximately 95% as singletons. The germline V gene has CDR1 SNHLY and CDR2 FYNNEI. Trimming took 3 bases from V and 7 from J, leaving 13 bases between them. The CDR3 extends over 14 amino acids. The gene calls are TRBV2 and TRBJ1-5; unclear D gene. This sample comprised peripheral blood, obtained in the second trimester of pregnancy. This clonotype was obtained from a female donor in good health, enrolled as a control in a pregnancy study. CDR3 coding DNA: TGTGCCAGCAGTGAGAGGCTGGAAACGCAGCCCCAGCATTTT. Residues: CASSERLETQPQHF.